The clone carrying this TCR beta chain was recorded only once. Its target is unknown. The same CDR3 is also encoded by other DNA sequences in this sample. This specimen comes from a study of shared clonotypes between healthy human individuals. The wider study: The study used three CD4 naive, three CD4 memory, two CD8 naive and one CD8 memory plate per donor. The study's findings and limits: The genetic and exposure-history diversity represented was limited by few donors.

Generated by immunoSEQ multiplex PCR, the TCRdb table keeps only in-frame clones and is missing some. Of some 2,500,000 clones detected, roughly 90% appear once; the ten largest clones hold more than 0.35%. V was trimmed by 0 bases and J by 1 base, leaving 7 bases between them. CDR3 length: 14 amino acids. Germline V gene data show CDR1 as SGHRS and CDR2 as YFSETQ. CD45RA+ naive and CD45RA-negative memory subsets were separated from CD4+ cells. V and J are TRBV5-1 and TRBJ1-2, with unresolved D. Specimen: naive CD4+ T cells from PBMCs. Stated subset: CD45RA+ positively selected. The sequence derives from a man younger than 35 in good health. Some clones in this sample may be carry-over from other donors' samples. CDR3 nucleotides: TGCGCCAGCAGCTTGGCCGACGGTAACTATGGCTACACCTTC. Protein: CASSLADGNYGYTF.